The 6 T cell receptor beta chains presented below share a single source sample, sequenced in a study of cytomegalovirus exposure and HLA in healthy donors. 13 Jbeta primers and 60 Vbeta primers were used for the PCR. Sequenced by immunoSEQ multiplex PCR; TCRdb stores in-frame clones only, minus some. The repertoire includes around 190,000 clones, around 82% of them detected once, and roughly 3% sits in the top ten. The sample consisted of PBMCs. The receptors shown here come from a woman aged 30 to 39 in good health and CMV-seronegative.

The chain joins TRBV9 to TRBJ1-1, with D possibly being TRBD1 (5 bases). This CDR3 has 15 amino acids. Trimming took off 3 bases at V and 4 bases at J, with 16 bases between the two ends. From germline, CDR1 is SGDLS and CDR2 YYNGEE. CDR3 DNA: TGTGCCAGCAGCGCGTACGGGGGGGGGAGCACTGAAGCTTTCTTT. As protein: CASSAYGGGSTEAFF.

The chain joins TRBV4-1 to TRBJ1-1; 10 bases agree with TRBD1. The CDR3 is 15 amino acids. The germline gives CDR1 MGHRA, CDR2 YSYEKL. Trimming took 1 base from V and 12 from J; bases not matched to a gene: 11. CDR3 in DNA: TGCGCCAGCAGCCAAGTCCGTGGGGGACAGGGGATGACTTTCTTT. Its translation is CASSQVRGGQGMTFF.

The chain recombines TRBV18 with TRBJ1-5, with 7 bases identical to TRBD1. V shed 2 bases and J 9 bases; nucleotides not matched to a gene: 10. The germline V gene has CDR1 KGHSH and CDR2 LQKENI. The CDR3 sequence is 15 residues long. The CDR3 loop reads CASSPYEGAGRPQHF. For the CDR3, the DNA is TGTGCCAGCTCACCATACGAGGGGGCGGGGAGGCCCCAGCATTTT.

V is TRBV18 and J is TRBJ1-2; TRBD1 matches at 10 bases. The CDR3 has 14 residues. V lost 5 bases and J lost 3; bases outside the gene matches: 3. Germline V gives CDR1 KGHSH, CDR2 LQKENI. In nucleotides, the CDR3 is TGTGCCAGCTCAGACAGGGGGCAGTACTATGGCTACACCTTC. Its translation: CASSDRGQYYGYTF.

The rearrangement joins TRBV6-6 to TRBJ1-2; TRBD1 agrees at 7 bases. V lost 4 bases, J lost 6 bases, and 8 bases stayed unmatched. CDR1 MNHNY and CDR2 SVGAGI come from the germline V gene (reference sequence). The CDR3 is 14 amino acids. In nucleotides, the CDR3 is TGTGCCAGCAGTTTCAGGGGGGATTATGATGGCTACACCTTC. Translated, it gives CASSFRGDYDGYTF.

This chain links TRBV6-6 with TRBJ2-7; tentatively, D is TRBD2 (6 bases). In germline, CDR1 is MNHNY, CDR2 SVGAGI (reference sequence). There are 14 residues in the CDR3. Between the trimmed V and J ends, which lost 2 bases and 0 bases, there was a span of 8 bases. DNA for the CDR3: TGTGCCAGCAGTTACCCCGGGAGCTCCTACGAGCAGTACTTC. Translation: CASSYPGSSYEQYF.